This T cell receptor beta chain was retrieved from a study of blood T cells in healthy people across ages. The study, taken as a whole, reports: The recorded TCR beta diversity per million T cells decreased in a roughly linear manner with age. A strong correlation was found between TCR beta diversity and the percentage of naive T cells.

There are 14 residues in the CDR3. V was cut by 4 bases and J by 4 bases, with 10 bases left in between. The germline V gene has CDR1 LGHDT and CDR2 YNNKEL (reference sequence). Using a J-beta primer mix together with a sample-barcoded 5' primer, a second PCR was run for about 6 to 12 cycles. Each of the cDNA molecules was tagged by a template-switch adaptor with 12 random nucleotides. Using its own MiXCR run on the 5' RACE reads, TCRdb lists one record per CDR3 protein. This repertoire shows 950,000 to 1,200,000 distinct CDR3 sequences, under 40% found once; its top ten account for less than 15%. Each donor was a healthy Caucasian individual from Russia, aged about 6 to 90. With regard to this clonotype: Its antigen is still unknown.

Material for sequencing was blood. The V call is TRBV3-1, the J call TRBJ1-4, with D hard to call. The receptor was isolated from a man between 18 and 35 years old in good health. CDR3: CASSPAHRNEKLFF. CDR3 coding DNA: TGTGCCAGCAGCCCGGCGCACCGTAATGAAAAACTGTTTTTT.